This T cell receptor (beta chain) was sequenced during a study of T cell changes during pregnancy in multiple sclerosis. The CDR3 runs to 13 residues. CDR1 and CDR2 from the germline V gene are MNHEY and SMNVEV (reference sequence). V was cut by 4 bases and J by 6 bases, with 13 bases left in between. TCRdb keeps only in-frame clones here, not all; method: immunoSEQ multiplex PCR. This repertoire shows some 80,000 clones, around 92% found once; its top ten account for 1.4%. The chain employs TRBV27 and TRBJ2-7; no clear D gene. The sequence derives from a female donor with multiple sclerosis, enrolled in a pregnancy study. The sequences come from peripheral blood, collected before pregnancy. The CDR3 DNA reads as TGTGCCAGCAGTTCCCGGCAGGCCCGCGAGCAGTACTTC. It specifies CASSSRQAREQYF.